This is a list of T cell receptor beta chains from one sample in a study of lymphopenia after photon versus proton radiotherapy. The protocol was immunoSEQ multiplex PCR, while the TCRdb copy is restricted to in-frame clones and leaves out a portion. The data hold more than 80,000 clones, with about 86% observed a single time. The sample in question was peripheral blood, obtained from a patient treated with proton-based radiotherapy. The receptors stem from a man in his 60s with pancreatic cancer. Both conserved end residues are part of each CDR3. The D gene is left open where the match is weak. The size field is filled for only some rows; it gives once, few, many or a size class.

CDR3aa: CASSPDGYTGELFF
CDR3nt: TGTGCCAGCAGCCCGGACGGTTACACCGGGGAGCTGTTTTTT
j_gene: TRBJ2-2
v_gene: TRBV7-9
d_gene: .
abundance: .

CDR3aa: CASSRQGVGTETQYF
CDR3nt: TGTGCCAGCAGCCGACAGGGGGTGGGGACGGAGACCCAGTACTTC
j_gene: TRBJ2-5
v_gene: TRBV5-4
d_gene: TRBD1
abundance: .

CDR3aa: CASSLATGRTGELFF
CDR3nt: TGTGCCAGCAGCTTAGCGACAGGGCGGACCGGGGAGCTGTTTTTT
j_gene: TRBJ2-2
v_gene: TRBV7-9
d_gene: TRBD1
abundance: .

CDR3aa: CASSLSLGRGEQFF
CDR3nt: TGTGCCAGCAGTTTGTCTCTGGGGAGGGGTGAGCAGTTCTTC
j_gene: TRBJ2-1
v_gene: TRBV28
d_gene: TRBD2
abundance: .

CDR3aa: CASSPTGTRTYEQYF
CDR3nt: TGCGCCAGCAGCCCCACCGGGACACGCACCTACGAGCAGTACTTC
j_gene: TRBJ2-7
v_gene: TRBV4-1
d_gene: .
abundance: .

CDR3aa: CASSFAFTNAYEQYF
CDR3nt: TGTGCCAGCAGTTTTGCGTTCACAAATGCCTACGAGCAGTACTTC
j_gene: TRBJ2-7
v_gene: TRBV28
d_gene: .
abundance: .

CDR3aa: CASSDGRDRSYNEQFF
CDR3nt: TGTGCCAGCAGCGATGGACGGGATCGGTCCTACAATGAGCAGTTCTTC
j_gene: TRBJ2-1
v_gene: TRBV7-2
d_gene: .
abundance: .

CDR3aa: CASSLRQRLAKNIQYF
CDR3nt: TGTGCCAGCAGCCTACGACAGAGACTAGCCAAAAACATTCAGTACTTC
j_gene: TRBJ2-4
v_gene: TRBV11-2
d_gene: .
abundance: .

CDR3aa: CASSPADTQYF
CDR3nt: TGTGCCAGCTCACCGGCGGATACGCAGTATTTT
j_gene: TRBJ2-3
v_gene: TRBV18
d_gene: .
abundance: .

CDR3aa: CASSGHRGRDDEQYF
CDR3nt: TGTGCCAGCAGTGGGCATAGGGGGAGGGACGACGAGCAGTACTTC
j_gene: TRBJ2-7
v_gene: TRBV2
d_gene: .
abundance: .

CDR3aa: CASSPPLTPMDEQFF
CDR3nt: TGTGCCAGCTCACCACCGTTGACCCCTATGGATGAGCAGTTCTTC
j_gene: TRBJ2-1
v_gene: TRBV18
d_gene: .
abundance: .

CDR3aa: CASSPHRQETQYF
CDR3nt: TGCGCCAGCAGCCCACACCGGCAAGAGACCCAGTACTTC
j_gene: TRBJ2-5
v_gene: TRBV5-1
d_gene: .
abundance: .

CDR3aa: CASSDRGRNYEQYF
CDR3nt: TGTGCCAGCAGTGACAGGGGGCGAAACTACGAGCAGTACTTC
j_gene: TRBJ2-7
v_gene: TRBV6-6
d_gene: TRBD1
abundance: .

CDR3aa: CASSLGINSYNEQFF
CDR3nt: TGTGCCAGCAGCCTCGGGATTAACTCCTACAATGAGCAGTTCTTC
j_gene: TRBJ2-1
v_gene: TRBV7-2
d_gene: .
abundance: once

CDR3aa: CASSIIEIGAGELFF
CDR3nt: TGTGCCAGTAGTATTATCGAGATAGGGGCCGGGGAGCTGTTTTTT
j_gene: TRBJ2-2
v_gene: TRBV19
d_gene: .
abundance: .

CDR3aa: CAISETGGEQFF
CDR3nt: TGTGCCATCAGTGAGACAGGGGGTGAGCAGTTCTTC
j_gene: TRBJ2-1
v_gene: TRBV10-3
d_gene: TRBD1
abundance: .

CDR3aa: CASSLAEFQDYSSYEQYF
CDR3nt: TGTGCCAGCAGCTTAGCGGAGTTTCAGGACTATTCCTCCTACGAGCAGTACTTC
j_gene: TRBJ2-7
v_gene: TRBV7-2
d_gene: .
abundance: .

CDR3aa: CASSLDSQGNEKLFF
CDR3nt: TGCGCCAGCAGCTTGGATAGCCAGGGGAATGAAAAACTGTTTTTT
j_gene: TRBJ1-4
v_gene: TRBV5-1
d_gene: .
abundance: .

CDR3aa: CASQSGGDSGNTIYF
CDR3nt: TGTGCCAGCCAATCGGGAGGGGACAGTGGAAACACCATATATTTT
j_gene: TRBJ1-3
v_gene: TRBV28
d_gene: TRBD1
abundance: .

CDR3aa: CASSLVAVPEAFF
CDR3nt: TGCGCCAGCAGCTTGGTAGCTGTTCCTGAAGCTTTCTTT
j_gene: TRBJ1-1
v_gene: TRBV5-1
d_gene: .
abundance: .

CDR3aa: CASSLQGYEQYF
CDR3nt: TGTGCCAGCAGCTTACAGGGCTACGAGCAGTACTTC
j_gene: TRBJ2-7
v_gene: TRBV5-5
d_gene: .
abundance: .

CDR3aa: CAWSWMAIRYSTDTQYF
CDR3nt: TGTGCCTGGAGTTGGATGGCGATCCGATATAGCACAGATACGCAGTATTTT
j_gene: TRBJ2-3
v_gene: TRBV30
d_gene: .
abundance: few

CDR3aa: CASSLSAGERFF
CDR3nt: TGTGCCAGCAGTTTATCAGCGGGAGAACGATTCTTC
j_gene: TRBJ2-1
v_gene: TRBV28
d_gene: TRBD2
abundance: .

CDR3aa: CASSRTGSNEKLFF
CDR3nt: TGCGCCAGCAGCCGTACAGGTTCTAATGAAAAACTGTTTTTT
j_gene: TRBJ1-4
v_gene: TRBV5-1
d_gene: .
abundance: .

CDR3aa: CASSPTGTVKAFF
CDR3nt: TGTGCCAGTTCCCCTACAGGGACGGTTAAAGCTTTCTTT
j_gene: TRBJ1-1
v_gene: TRBV19
d_gene: .
abundance: .

CDR3aa: CASSQGLAGAGEQYF
CDR3nt: TGCGCCAGCAGCCAAGGACTAGCGGGAGCTGGGGAGCAGTACTTC
j_gene: TRBJ2-7
v_gene: TRBV4-1
d_gene: TRBD2
abundance: many

CDR3aa: CASSALVSGGSGSYEQYF
CDR3nt: TGTGCCAGCAGTGCCTTAGTCAGTGGGGGCTCGGGCTCCTACGAGCAGTACTTC
j_gene: TRBJ2-7
v_gene: TRBV6-1
d_gene: .
abundance: .

CDR3aa: CASSLTGPKTQYF
CDR3nt: TGCGCCAGCAGCTTGACAGGGCCGAAGACCCAGTACTTC
j_gene: TRBJ2-5
v_gene: TRBV5-1
d_gene: .
abundance: .

CDR3aa: CSVGFTSGSWGEQFF
CDR3nt: TGCAGCGTTGGTTTTACTAGCGGGAGTTGGGGTGAGCAGTTCTTC
j_gene: TRBJ2-1
v_gene: TRBV29-1
d_gene: TRBD2
abundance: once

CDR3aa: CASSETSGIGELFF
CDR3nt: TGTGCCAGCAGTGAAACTAGCGGGATCGGGGAGCTGTTTTTT
j_gene: TRBJ2-2
v_gene: TRBV6-1
d_gene: TRBD2
abundance: .

CDR3aa: CAWRGWGVGDEQYF
CDR3nt: TGTGCCTGGAGAGGGTGGGGAGTAGGAGACGAGCAGTACTTC
j_gene: TRBJ2-7
v_gene: TRBV30
d_gene: .
abundance: .

CDR3aa: CASSLEQPYNEQFF
CDR3nt: TGTGCCAGCAGCTTAGAGCAACCTTACAATGAGCAGTTCTTC
j_gene: TRBJ2-1
v_gene: TRBV7-9
d_gene: .
abundance: .

CDR3aa: CASIQGGYSAANYEQYF
CDR3nt: TGTGCCAGCATCCAGGGGGGTTACAGTGCCGCGAACTACGAGCAGTACTTC
j_gene: TRBJ2-7
v_gene: TRBV7-3
d_gene: .
abundance: .

CDR3aa: CSLRQVGETQYF
CDR3nt: TGCAGCCTGAGACAGGTCGGGGAGACCCAGTACTTC
j_gene: TRBJ2-5
v_gene: TRBV29-1
d_gene: .
abundance: once

CDR3aa: CASMPGTAATNEKLFF
CDR3nt: TGTGCCAGCATGCCCGGGACAGCTGCAACTAATGAAAAACTGTTTTTT
j_gene: TRBJ1-4
v_gene: TRBV5-4
d_gene: TRBD1
abundance: .

CDR3aa: CASSVRDRGPNEQFF
CDR3nt: TGTGCCAGCAGCGTCCGGGACAGGGGGCCCAATGAGCAGTTCTTC
j_gene: TRBJ2-1
v_gene: TRBV2
d_gene: TRBD1
abundance: .

CDR3aa: CASSPLAGADTQYF
CDR3nt: TGTGCCAGCAGCCCTTTAGCGGGAGCAGATACGCAGTATTTT
j_gene: TRBJ2-3
v_gene: TRBV28
d_gene: TRBD2
abundance: .

CDR3aa: CASSDSITDTQYF
CDR3nt: TGTGCCAGTTCGGACAGCATCACAGATACGCAGTATTTT
j_gene: TRBJ2-3
v_gene: TRBV28
d_gene: .
abundance: .

CDR3aa: CASRRTSETYEQYF
CDR3nt: TGTGCCAGCAGGAGGACTAGCGAGACCTACGAGCAGTACTTC
j_gene: TRBJ2-7
v_gene: TRBV28
d_gene: TRBD2
abundance: .

CDR3aa: CASSSPRQGAAQPQHF
CDR3nt: TGTGCCAGCAGTTCGCCGCGACAGGGGGCAGCTCAGCCCCAGCATTTT
j_gene: TRBJ1-5
v_gene: TRBV28
d_gene: TRBD1
abundance: .

CDR3aa: CASSLTGNTEAFF
CDR3nt: TGCGCCAGCAGCCTGACAGGGAACACTGAAGCTTTCTTT
j_gene: TRBJ1-1
v_gene: TRBV5-1
d_gene: .
abundance: few

CDR3aa: CASSSQGKAGNTIYF
CDR3nt: TGTGCCAGCAGCTCACAGGGGAAGGCTGGAAACACCATATATTTT
j_gene: TRBJ1-3
v_gene: TRBV9
d_gene: TRBD1
abundance: many

CDR3aa: CASSEWDSGSWTDTQYF
CDR3nt: TGTGCCAGCAGTGAATGGGATAGCGGGAGCTGGACAGATACGCAGTATTTT
j_gene: TRBJ2-3
v_gene: TRBV6-1
d_gene: TRBD2
abundance: .

CDR3aa: CASSQAYPDRGFSPLHF
CDR3nt: TGCGCCAGCAGCCAAGCGTACCCGGACAGGGGGTTTTCACCCCTCCACTTT
j_gene: TRBJ1-6
v_gene: TRBV4-1
d_gene: TRBD1
abundance: .

CDR3aa: CASSPRTRNYGYTF
CDR3nt: TGTGCCAGCAGCCCGAGGACACGTAACTATGGCTACACCTTC
j_gene: TRBJ1-2
v_gene: TRBV4-2
d_gene: .
abundance: .

CDR3aa: CVYRGRDTEAFF
CDR3nt: TGTGTCTACAGGGGGCGGGACACTGAAGCTTTCTTT
j_gene: TRBJ1-1
v_gene: TRBV30
d_gene: TRBD1
abundance: .

CDR3aa: CASRGGSTDTQYF
CDR3nt: TGTGCCAGCCGAGGGGGTTCCACAGATACGCAGTATTTT
j_gene: TRBJ2-3
v_gene: TRBV19
d_gene: .
abundance: .

CDR3aa: CASSLVSGAGQPQHF
CDR3nt: TGTGCCAGCAGCTTAGTCTCAGGGGCGGGCCAGCCCCAGCATTTT
j_gene: TRBJ1-5
v_gene: TRBV7-8
d_gene: .
abundance: .

CDR3aa: CASSLEAGSYEQYF
CDR3nt: TGCGCCAGCAGCTTGGAGGCGGGGTCCTACGAGCAGTACTTC
j_gene: TRBJ2-7
v_gene: TRBV5-1
d_gene: .
abundance: .

CDR3aa: CASSLGASGGATDTQYF
CDR3nt: TGTGCCAGCAGCTTAGGGGCTAGCGGGGGAGCGACAGATACGCAGTATTTT
j_gene: TRBJ2-3
v_gene: TRBV7-9
d_gene: TRBD2
abundance: .

CDR3aa: CASSGWGQETQYF
CDR3nt: TGTGCCAGCAGCGGATGGGGCCAAGAGACCCAGTACTTC
j_gene: TRBJ2-5
v_gene: TRBV11-3
d_gene: .
abundance: .

CDR3aa: CASSQALAGTGELFF
CDR3nt: TGTGCCAGCAGCCAAGCCCTAGCGGGAACTGGGGAGCTGTTTTTT
j_gene: TRBJ2-2
v_gene: TRBV14
d_gene: TRBD2
abundance: .

CDR3aa: CASSLPRRAKVTDTQYF
CDR3nt: TGTGCCAGCAGCCTTCCGAGGAGGGCCAAGGTGACAGATACGCAGTATTTT
j_gene: TRBJ2-3
v_gene: TRBV11-3
d_gene: .
abundance: .

CDR3aa: CSVGSGSNQPQHF
CDR3nt: TGCAGCGTTGGATCGGGAAGCAATCAGCCCCAGCATTTT
j_gene: TRBJ1-5
v_gene: TRBV29-1
d_gene: .
abundance: once

CDR3aa: CASSLAGRGDYGYTF
CDR3nt: TGTGCCAGCAGTTTGGCGGGCAGGGGGGACTATGGCTACACCTTC
j_gene: TRBJ1-2
v_gene: TRBV6-1
d_gene: TRBD1
abundance: .